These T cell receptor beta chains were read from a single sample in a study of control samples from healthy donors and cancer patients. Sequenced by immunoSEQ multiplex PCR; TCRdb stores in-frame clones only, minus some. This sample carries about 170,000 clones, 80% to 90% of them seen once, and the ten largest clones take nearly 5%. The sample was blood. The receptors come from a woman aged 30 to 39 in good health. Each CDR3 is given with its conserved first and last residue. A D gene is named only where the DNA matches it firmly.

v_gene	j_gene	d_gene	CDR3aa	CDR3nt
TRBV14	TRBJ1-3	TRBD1	CASSQIGGPGNTIYF	TGTGCCAGCAGCCAAATAGGGGGCCCCGGAAACACCATATATTTT
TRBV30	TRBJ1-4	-	CAWSTWGGEKLFF	TGTGCCTGGAGTACCTGGGGAGGTGAAAAACTGTTTTTT
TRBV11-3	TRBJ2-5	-	CASSLGYQETQYF	TGTGCCAGCAGCTTAGGGTACCAAGAGACCCAGTACTTC
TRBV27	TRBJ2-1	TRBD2	CASSLRTSGDSYNEQFF	TGTGCCAGCAGCCTCCGAACTAGCGGGGATTCCTACAATGAGCAGTTCTTC
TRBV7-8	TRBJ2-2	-	CASSLNGRDTGELFF	TGTGCCAGCAGCTTAAACGGGCGGGACACCGGGGAGCTGTTTTTT
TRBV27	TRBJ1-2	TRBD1	CASSQQGRGTYGYTF	TGTGCCAGCAGCCAACAGGGGAGGGGGACCTATGGCTACACCTTC
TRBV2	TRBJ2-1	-	CASPYNEQFF	TGTGCCAGCCCCTACAATGAGCAGTTCTTC
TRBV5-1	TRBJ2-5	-	CASSLGSQETQYF	TGCGCCAGCAGCCTGGGGAGTCAAGAGACCCAGTACTTC
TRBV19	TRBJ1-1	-	CASSPQGITEAFF	TGTGCCAGTAGTCCGCAGGGGATCACTGAAGCTTTCTTT
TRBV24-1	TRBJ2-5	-	CATSENRDLETQYF	TGTGCCACCAGTGAGAACAGGGATTTGGAGACCCAGTACTTC
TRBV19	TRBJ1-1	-	CASSMRVNTEAFF	TGTGCCAGTAGTATGAGGGTTAACACTGAAGCTTTCTTT
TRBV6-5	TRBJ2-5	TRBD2	CASSYTRAGGAANQYF	TGTGCCAGCAGTTACACTAGAGCGGGAGGTGCTGCGAACCAGTACTTC
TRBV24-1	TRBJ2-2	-	CATQVQGHTGELFF	TGTGCCACCCAAGTCCAGGGTCACACCGGGGAGCTGTTTTTT
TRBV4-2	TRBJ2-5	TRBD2	CASSPSGASGRAGTQYF	TGTGCCAGCAGCCCCTCCGGGGCTAGCGGGAGGGCTGGGACCCAGTACTTC
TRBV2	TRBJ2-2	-	CASTAGHINTGELFF	TGTGCCAGCACCGCGGGACACATAAACACCGGGGAGCTGTTTTTT
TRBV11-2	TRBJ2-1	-	CASSGSYNEQFF	TGTGCCAGCAGCGGATCCTACAATGAGCAGTTCTTC
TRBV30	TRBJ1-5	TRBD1	CALQTGGIGQPQHF	TGTGCGCTACAGACAGGGGGTATAGGTCAGCCCCAGCATTTT
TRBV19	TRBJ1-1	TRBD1	CASSWTGGTEAFF	TGTGCCAGTAGTTGGACAGGGGGCACTGAAGCTTTCTTT
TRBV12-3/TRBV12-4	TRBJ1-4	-	CASSFNEKLFF	TGTGCCAGCAGTTTTAATGAAAAACTGTTTTTT
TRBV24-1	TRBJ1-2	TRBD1	CATSETGQGVWGYTF	TGTGCCACCAGCGAAACGGGACAGGGGGTATGGGGCTACACCTTC
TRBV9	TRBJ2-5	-	CASSVWAPIGSDPRETQYF	TGTGCCAGCAGCGTATGGGCACCGATAGGTTCGGATCCCAGAGAGACCCAGTACTTC